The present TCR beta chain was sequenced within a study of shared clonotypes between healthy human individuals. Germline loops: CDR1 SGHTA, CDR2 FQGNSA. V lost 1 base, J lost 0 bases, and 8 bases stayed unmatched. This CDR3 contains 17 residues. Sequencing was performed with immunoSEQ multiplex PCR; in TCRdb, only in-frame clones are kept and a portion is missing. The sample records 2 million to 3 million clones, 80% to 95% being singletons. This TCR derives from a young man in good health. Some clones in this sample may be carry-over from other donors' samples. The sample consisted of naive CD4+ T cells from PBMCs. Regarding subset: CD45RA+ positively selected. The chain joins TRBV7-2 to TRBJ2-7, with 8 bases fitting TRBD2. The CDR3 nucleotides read TGTGCCAGCAGCTTAGGATGGACTAGCCCAGGCTCCTACGAGCAGTACTTC. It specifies CASSLGWTSPGSYEQYF. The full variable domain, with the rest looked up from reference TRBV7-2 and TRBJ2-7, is GAGVSQSPSNKVTEKGKDVELRCDPISGHTALYWYRQSLGQGLEFLIYFQGNSAPDKSGLPSDRFSAERTGGSVSTLTIQRTQQEDSAVYLCASSLGWTSPGSYEQYFGPGTRLTVT.